The entry below describes one T cell receptor (beta chain). This entry comes from a study of T cells in localized non-small cell lung cancer. Measured with immunoSEQ multiplex PCR; TCRdb has only the in-frame clones, and not every one. The profile shows approximately 1,800 clones, 23% of them singletons. Trimming took off 4 bases at V and 7 bases at J, with 17 bases between the two ends. The CDR3 runs to 15 residues. Germline CDR1 and CDR2: SGHRS and YFSETQ. Material: normal lung tissue next to the tumor, obtained before any cancer treatment. The chain uses TRBV5-1 and TRBJ2-2, with D perhaps TRBD1 (6 bases). The TCR comes from a male donor aged 60 or over with stage I lung adenocarcinoma. CDR3 DNA: TGCGCCAGCAGCAGAAACGCAGGGGAGATCGGGGAGCTGTTTTTT. Translation gives CASSRNAGEIGELFF.